The sequence of this T cell receptor (beta chain) was determined in a study of blood T cell repertoires in COVID-19. The V end was cut by 1 base, the J end by 6 bases, with 7 bases between. The CDR3 is 13 residues long. Using immunoSEQ multiplex PCR, the repertoire was profiled, and TCRdb retains in-frame clones only, with some absent. The sample yields fewer than 250,000 clones, 84% seen once. Sequencing used peripheral blood. The sequence was obtained from a woman aged 70-85 years with active or convalescent COVID-19. The chain links TRBV12-3 or TRBV12-4 to TRBJ1-5; weak D call: TRBD1 (5 bases). The CDR3 coding sequence is TGTGCCAGCAGTTTAGATAGGGGTCAGCCCCAGCATTTT. Amino acid sequence: CASSLDRGQPQHF.